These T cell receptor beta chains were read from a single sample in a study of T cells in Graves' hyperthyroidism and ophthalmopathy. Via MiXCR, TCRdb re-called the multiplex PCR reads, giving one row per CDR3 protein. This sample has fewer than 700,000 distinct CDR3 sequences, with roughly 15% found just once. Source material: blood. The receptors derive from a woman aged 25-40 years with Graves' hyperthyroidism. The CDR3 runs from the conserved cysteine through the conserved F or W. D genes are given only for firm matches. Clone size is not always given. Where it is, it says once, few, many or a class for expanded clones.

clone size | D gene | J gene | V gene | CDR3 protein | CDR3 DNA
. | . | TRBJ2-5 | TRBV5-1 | CASSFSTGFIVGETQYF | TGCGCCAGCAGCTTTTCTACAGGATTCATAGTTGGAGAGACCCAGTACTTC
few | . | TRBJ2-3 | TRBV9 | CASSVGLPDADTQYF | TGTGCCAGCAGCGTGGGTCTCCCCGACGCAGATACGCAGTATTTT
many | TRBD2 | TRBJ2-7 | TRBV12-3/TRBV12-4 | CASSPGLLSYEQYF | TGTGCCAGCAGCCCGGGACTACTGAGCTACGAGCAGTACTTC
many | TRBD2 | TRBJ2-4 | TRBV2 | CASSTGGAKNIQYF | TGTGCCAGCAGTACGGGAGGGGCCAAAAACATTCAGTACTTC
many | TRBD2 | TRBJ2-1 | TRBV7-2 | CASTRAGGTYNEQFF | TGTGCCAGCACTCGAGCGGGAGGCACCTACAATGAGCAGTTCTTC
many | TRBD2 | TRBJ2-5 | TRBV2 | CASSEGEREVETQYF | TGTGCCAGCAGTGAAGGAGAGCGGGAGGTGGAGACCCAGTACTTC
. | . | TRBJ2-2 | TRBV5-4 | CASSLTTSSTGELFF | TGTGCCAGCAGCTTAACGACTAGTTCCACCGGGGAGCTGTTTTTT
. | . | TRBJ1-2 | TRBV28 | CATNPPPYGYTF | TGTGCCACCAACCCACCCCCATACGGCTACACCTTC
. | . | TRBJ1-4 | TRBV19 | CASSSSTGVNEKLFF | TGTGCCAGTAGTTCTTCGACAGGAGTTAATGAAAAACTGTTTTTT
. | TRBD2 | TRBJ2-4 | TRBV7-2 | CASSPEGWAGVKNIQYF | TGTGCCAGCAGCCCCGAGGGATGGGCGGGAGTCAAAAACATTCAGTACTTC
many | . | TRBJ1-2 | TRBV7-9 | CASSLGRVQERTDYGYTF | TGTGCCAGCAGCTTAGGTCGTGTTCAGGAACGCACCGACTATGGCTACACCTTC
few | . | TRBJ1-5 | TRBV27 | CASRGPAGNQPQHF | TGTGCCAGCAGGGGACCCGCGGGGAATCAGCCCCAGCATTTT